This T cell receptor (beta chain) was identified during a study of shared clonotypes between healthy human individuals. In the study overall: Donors had three CD4 naive, three CD4 memory, two CD8 naive and one CD8 memory plate apiece.

CDR3 size: 15 residues. The germline V gene encodes CDR1 LNHDA and CDR2 SQIVND (reference sequence). V was clipped by 0 bases and J by 3 bases, with 9 bases between them. Produced via immunoSEQ multiplex PCR; TCRdb's table is partial and in-frame only. The data contain 2 million to 2.5 million clones, almost 96% of them singletons. Study-level findings and limits: Generally, estimated richness proved larger in naive subsets than it did in memory subsets. Large depth notwithstanding, sorted-subset sequencing proved incomplete by rarefaction. The four-donor shared clonotypes exceeded non-shared clonotypes in generation probability, with non-shared ones scoring lower.

For this clone: The antigen remains unidentified.

Source material: naive CD4+ T cells sorted from blood. As for subset: CD45RA+ positively selected. This chain connects TRBV19 to TRBJ1-5; D uncertain. This TCR was recovered from a man aged 18 to 30 in good health. The CDR3 bases are TGTGCCAGTAGTATAGAGGGAGGGATCAATCAGCCCCAGCATTTT. Translating gives CASSIEGGINQPQHF.